What follows are 17 T cell receptor beta chains derived from one specimen sequenced in a study of graft-versus-host responses after intestinal transplantation. Clones were sequenced by immunoSEQ multiplex PCR, and TCRdb holds only the in-frame ones, with some missing. In the table there are around 76,000 clones, approximately 96% of which are singletons. No antigen has been identified for these receptors. The input for sequencing was unstimulated CD8+ T cells sorted from spleen or lymph node cells, taken before intestinal transplant. These receptors came from a human donor who received an intestinal transplant.

The chain is built from TRBV2 and TRBJ2-3; no clear D. Germline V gives CDR1 SNHLY, CDR2 FYNNEI. Trimming took 6 bases from V and 0 from J, leaving 16 bases between them. The CDR3 consists of 16 residues. The CDR3 sequence: CASRAIEVPSTDTQYF. CDR3 DNA sequence: TGTGCCAGCAGAGCTATAGAAGTCCCTAGCACAGATACGCAGTATTTT.

This chain joins TRBV28 and TRBJ1-5, with 8 bases fitting TRBD1. The V gene's germline CDR1 is MDHEN and CDR2 SYDVKM. This CDR3 is built from 16 residues. V was pared by 6 bases and J by 4 bases, with 11 bases of the junction left unmatched. CDR3 sequence: CASSTSGTGINQPQHF. The CDR3 nucleotides are TGTGCCAGCAGCACTTCCGGGACAGGCATTAATCAGCCCCAGCATTTT.

Here the CDR3 DNA reads TGTGCCAGCAGCTTAGCCCTAGCGGGAGGGCTGGTATACGAGCAGTACTTC. Translation: CASSLALAGGLVYEQYF. This chain uses TRBV7-9 with TRBJ2-5; TRBD2 matches at 12 bases. The DNA end is a closer match to TRBJ2-7, so the J assignment may be wrong. The germline V gene encodes CDR1 SEHNR and CDR2 FQNEAQ (reference sequence). The CDR3 extends over 17 amino acids.

The CDR3 sequence: CASSPAGRQPQHF. As DNA, the CDR3 is TGTGCCAGCAGCCCCGCAGGTAGGCAGCCCCAGCATTTT. This rearrangement joins TRBV7-3 to TRBJ1-5; D unresolved. Looked up from germline, CDR1 is SGHTA and CDR2 is FQGTGA. The CDR3 has 13 residues. V lost 5 bases to trimming and J lost 7 bases, with 12 bases between them.

This sequence joins TRBV6-5 and TRBJ1-3; D not resolved. V lost 2 bases and J lost 2, with 10 bases in between. CDR3 length: 15 residues. The V gene's germline CDR1 is MNHEY and CDR2 SVGAGI. CDR3 DNA: TGTGCCAGCAGTTACGACGTAAGCCCTGGAAACACCATATATTTT. Residues: CASSYDVSPGNTIYF.

The chain has TRBV9 and TRBJ2-2, with D perhaps matching TRBD1 (6 bases). Per germline, CDR1 SGDLS and CDR2 YYNGEE. V lost 0 bases, J lost 0 bases, and 12 bases lay in between. The CDR3 spans 17 residues. The CDR3 sequence: CASSVGPGQPNTGELFF. The CDR3 DNA reads TGTGCCAGCAGCGTAGGACCTGGACAGCCGAACACCGGGGAGCTGTTTTTT.

The chain recombines TRBV11-2 with TRBJ2-3; 11 bases align to TRBD2. Germline CDR1 is SGHAT and CDR2 is FQNNGV. The CDR3 is made up of 14 amino acids. V was clipped by 10 bases and J by 5 bases; unmatched bases: 8. DNA of the CDR3: TGTGCCACGCTCCTAGGACTAGCGGGAGATACGCAGTATTTT. Translating gives CATLLGLAGDTQYF.

The chain combines TRBV6-5 with TRBJ1-5; a weak D match, TRBD1 (5 bases). The CDR3 consists of 13 residues. Germline values: CDR1 MNHEY, CDR2 SVGAGI. V was trimmed by 6 bases and J by 4 bases, leaving 10 bases between them. CDR3 loop: CASRGGSNQPQHF. For the CDR3, the DNA is TGTGCCAGCAGGGGGGGGTCGAATCAGCCCCAGCATTTT.

The rearrangement links TRBV5-6 to TRBJ2-3; 7 bases match TRBD1. This CDR3 comprises 14 residues. The junction had 6 bases not matched to a gene; V was cut back by 2 bases and J by 6 bases. Germline CDR1 SGHDT, CDR2 YYEEEE. The CDR3 DNA reads as TGTGCCAGCAGCTTCTTGGACAGGAAGGATACGCAGTATTTT. As protein: CASSFLDRKDTQYF.

This clone has a handful of counts. CDR3 DNA sequence: TGTGCCAGCAGTGCCTTCACAGGGTCCTACGAGCAGTACTTC. Translating it yields CASSAFTGSYEQYF. This sequence joins TRBV7-9 and TRBJ2-7, with D possibly matching TRBD1 (6 bases). Per germline, CDR1 SEHNR and CDR2 FQNEAQ (reference sequence). V was clipped by 6 bases and J by 1 base, with 13 bases between them. The CDR3 is 14 residues long.

The chain has TRBV7-9 and TRBJ2-1; 11 positions match TRBD2. V was pared by 1 base and J by 10 bases, with 0 bases of the junction left unmatched. The germline V gene encodes CDR1 SEHNR and CDR2 FQNEAQ (reference sequence). The CDR3 totals 13 residues. This CDR3 reads CASSLGTSGEQFF. The CDR3 bases are TGTGCCAGCAGCTTAGGGACTAGCGGGGAGCAGTTCTTC. The variable domain in full, with the rest retrieved from reference TRBV7-9 and TRBJ2-1, is DTGVSQNPRHKITKRGQNVTFRCDPISEHNRLYWYRQTLGQGPEFLTYFQNEAQLEKSRLLSDRFSAERPKGSFSTLEIQRTEQGDSAMYLCASSLGTSGEQFFGPGTRLTVL.

The rearrangement links TRBV28 to TRBJ1-1, with a tentative D call TRBD1 (6 bases). Per germline, CDR1 MDHEN and CDR2 SYDVKM. V was pared by 2 bases and J by 2 bases, with 21 bases between. This CDR3 is built from 18 residues. CDR3 sequence: CASSLGGAQLLFNTEAFF. The DNA for the CDR3 is TGTGCCAGCAGTTTAGGGGGGGCGCAGTTACTTTTTAACACTGAAGCTTTCTTT. Full variable domain (outside the CDR3, taken from reference TRBV28 and TRBJ1-1): DVKVTQSSRYLVKRTGEKVFLECVQDMDHENMFWYRQDPGLGLRLIYFSYDVKMKEKGDIPEGYSVSREKKERFSLILESASTNQTSMYLCASSLGGAQLLFNTEAFFGQGTRLTVV.

The chain has TRBV7-6 and TRBJ1-4, with 9 bases aligning to TRBD1. The length of the CDR3 is 15 residues. J gave up 7 bases and V 6 bases, and 9 bases lay outside the gene matches. Germline lookup yields CDR1 SGHVS and CDR2 FNYEAQ. This CDR3 reads CASSDHTGGVEKLFF. In DNA form, the CDR3 reads TGTGCCAGCAGTGACCACACAGGGGGCGTTGAAAAACTGTTTTTT. Full variable domain (rest looked up from reference TRBV7-6 and TRBJ1-4): GAGVSQSPRYKVTKRGQDVALRCDPISGHVSLYWYRQALGQGPEFLTYFNYEAQQDKSGLPNDRFSAERPEGSISTLTIQRTEQRDSAMYRCASSDHTGGVEKLFFGSGTQLSVL.

This clone has only one observation. The genes are TRBV5-1 and TRBJ1-1; D may be TRBD1 (6 bases). This CDR3 is built from 15 residues. V gave up 4 bases and J gave up 4 bases, with 17 bases separating them. Germline values: CDR1 SGHRS, CDR2 YFSETQ. The CDR3 spells CASSPDDDRPTEAFF. The CDR3 DNA is TGCGCCAGCAGCCCGGACGATGACAGGCCCACTGAAGCTTTCTTT.

The genes are TRBV6-5 and TRBJ2-1, with D uncertain. Germline CDR1 MNHEY, CDR2 SVGAGI. V lost 7 bases and J 3 bases, leaving 10 bases between the germline ends. The CDR3 runs to 13 residues. CDR3 residues: CASNTGNYNEQFF. Written as DNA, the CDR3 is TGTGCCAGCAACACTGGGAACTACAATGAGCAGTTCTTC.

The chain couples TRBV29-1 to TRBJ2-5; 11 bases agree with TRBD2. The end of the DNA aligns better with TRBJ2-7, so the J call may be wrong. The CDR3 is made up of 13 amino acids. Germline loops: CDR1 SQVTM, CDR2 ANQGSEA. The CDR3 here is CSVLGTSGYEQYF. CDR3 sequence (DNA): TGCAGCGTTCTCGGGACTAGCGGATACGAGCAGTACTTC.

The chain uses TRBV5-1 and TRBJ1-1; tentative D call: TRBD1 (5 bases). Between the trimmed V and J ends, which lost 2 bases and 8 bases, there was a span of 7 bases. Germline V gene sequence: CDR1 SGHRS, CDR2 YFSETQ. This CDR3 comprises 11 residues. The DNA for the CDR3 is TGCGCCAGCAGCTTAGGGGAGGAAGCTTTCTTT. This codes for CASSLGEEAFF. Based on the CDR3 plus reference TRBV5-1 and TRBJ1-1, the full variable domain is KAGVTQTPRYLIKTRGQQVTLSCSPISGHRSVSWYQQTPGQGLQFLFEYFSETQRNKGNFPGRFSGRQFSNSRSEMNVSTLELGDSALYLCASSLGEEAFFGQGTRLTVV.